Presented here are 17 T cell receptor beta chains from one specimen sequenced in a study of cytomegalovirus exposure and HLA in healthy donors. Clones were read by immunoSEQ multiplex PCR, and TCRdb kept only the in-frame ones, dropping some. The table shows some 120,000 clones, with 90% to 95% occurring only once. Sequencing was carried out using PBMCs. The receptor set was obtained from a young woman in good health and CMV-seronegative.

This chain joins TRBV20-1 and TRBJ1-1; the D is unclear. Germline-derived CDR1 and CDR2 are DFQATT and SNEGSKA (reference sequence). The CDR3 has 11 amino acids. V was trimmed by 1 base and J by 7 bases, leaving 7 bases between them. In DNA form, the CDR3 reads TGCAGTGCTAGAGTGGCTTTTGAAGCTTTCTTT. This sequence encodes CSARVAFEAFF.

The CDR3 DNA is TGCAGCGCCAACCCCCTCCAGATGAACACTGAAGCTTTCTTT. Its protein product is CSANPLQMNTEAFF. V gene TRBV29-1 combines with J gene TRBJ1-1; D remains ambiguous. CDR3 size: 14 residues. The germline V gene has CDR1 SQVTM and CDR2 ANQGSEA. Trimming left V 7 bases short and J 0 bases short, with 15 bases between.

The chain employs TRBV5-1 and TRBJ1-2, with 7 bases aligning to TRBD1. Germline values: CDR1 SGHRS, CDR2 YFSETQ. This CDR3 comprises 14 residues. The ends lost 0 bases at V and 5 bases at J; junction bases unmatched: 4. As DNA, the CDR3 is TGCGCCAGCAGCTTGGGGACAGGCACTTATGGCTACACCTTC. Translating it yields CASSLGTGTYGYTF.

The chain employs TRBV6-1 and TRBJ1-3; D is unclear. The V gene's germline CDR1 is MNHNS and CDR2 SASEGT. V was clipped by 6 bases and J by 4 bases, with 10 bases between them. CDR3 length equals 13 residues. The CDR3 DNA follows: TGTGCCAGCAGCTCATACTCGGGAAACACCATATATTTT. Amino acid sequence: CASSSYSGNTIYF.

The chain combines TRBV28 with TRBJ1-1, with D possibly being TRBD1 (5 bases). Looked up from germline, CDR1 is MDHEN and CDR2 is SYDVKM. Trimming left V 3 bases short and J 0 bases short, with 20 bases between. The CDR3 has 18 amino acids. The CDR3 region is CASSLGGLWEFLNTEAFF. CDR3 in DNA: TGTGCCAGCAGTTTGGGGGGGTTGTGGGAATTCCTGAACACTGAAGCTTTCTTT.

The chain joins TRBV9 to TRBJ2-3; 11 bases match TRBD2. After removal of 3 bases from V and 2 bases from J, the junction contained 17 bases not matched to a gene. Germline V gives CDR1 SGDLS, CDR2 YYNGEE. There are 20 residues in the CDR3. CDR3 in DNA: TGTGCCAGCAGCGCCAATGTATATAGCGGGGGGGCGACCCACACAGATACGCAGTATTTT. Amino acids: CASSANVYSGGATHTDTQYF. The whole variable domain, filled in from reference TRBV9 and TRBJ2-3, reads DSGVTQTPKHLITATGQRVTLRCSPRSGDLSVYWYQQSLDQGLQFLIQYYNGEERAKGNILERFSAQQFPDLHSELNLSSLELGDSALYFCASSANVYSGGATHTDTQYFGPGTRLTVL.

The gene calls are TRBV28 and TRBJ1-1; a weak D match, TRBD1 (5 bases). Trimming stripped 2 bases from V and 3 bases from J, with 13 bases between. CDR1 and CDR2 from the germline V gene are MDHEN and SYDVKM. This CDR3 region has 15 residues. CDR3 region: CASSLGPGRDTEAFF. CDR3 DNA: TGTGCCAGCAGTTTAGGTCCAGGGAGGGACACTGAAGCTTTCTTT.

This rearrangement joins TRBV4-1 to TRBJ1-5; weak D call: TRBD1 (5 bases). The CDR3 consists of 16 residues. Between the trimmed V and J ends, which lost 0 bases and 10 bases, there was a span of 19 bases. CDR1 and CDR2 (germline): MGHRA, YSYEKL. The CDR3 loop is CASSQDSTGDIFPQHF. Here the CDR3 DNA reads TGCGCCAGCAGCCAAGATTCCACAGGCGATATCTTCCCCCAGCATTTT.

The gene calls are TRBV7-9 and TRBJ2-5, with D uncertain. Trimming removed 4 bases at V and 3 bases at J, with 3 bases between. The CDR3 contains 11 residues. The V gene's germline CDR1 is SEHNR and CDR2 FQNEAQ (reference sequence). CDR3 sequence (DNA): TGTGCCAGCAGCTCAGAAGAGACCCAGTACTTC. Protein: CASSSEETQYF. The full variable domain, in which reference TRBV7-9 and TRBJ2-5 provide the parts outside the CDR3, is DTGVSQNPRHKITKRGQNVTFRCDPISEHNRLYWYRQTLGQGPEFLTYFQNEAQLEKSRLLSDRFSAERPKGSFSTLEIQRTEQGDSAMYLCASSSEETQYFGPGTRLLVL.

This sequence joins TRBV7-6 and TRBJ1-1, with D perhaps TRBD1 (6 bases). The CDR3 is made up of 16 amino acids. V was shortened by 0 bases and J by 1 base, with 12 bases between the two germline ends. CDR1 is SGHVS, CDR2 FNYEAQ, per germline. CDR3 nucleotides: TGTGCCAGCAGCTTAGCGCCGGGAGGGGGGAACACTGAAGCTTTCTTT. The encoded protein is CASSLAPGGGNTEAFF.

This chain joins TRBV7-2 and TRBJ2-1, with 12 bases aligning to TRBD2. The CDR3 length is 16 residues. Germline V gene sequence: CDR1 SGHTA, CDR2 FQGNSA. J gave up 4 bases and V 5 bases, and 6 bases lay outside the gene matches. The CDR3 DNA reads TGTGCCAGCAGCCCGTCTAGCGGGGGGGGTTACAATGAGCAGTTCTTC. Amino acids: CASSPSSGGGYNEQFF.

This chain joins TRBV11-2 and TRBJ2-1; TRBD2 matches at 9 bases. CDR3 size: 18 residues. Germline assignment: CDR1 SGHAT and CDR2 FQNNGV. Trimming removed 4 bases from V and 4 bases from J; junction bases left unmatched: 14. CDR3 amino acids: CASSSAVPWTSEYNEQFF. The CDR3 DNA reads TGTGCCAGCAGCTCAGCCGTACCTTGGACTAGCGAATACAATGAGCAGTTCTTC.

J is TRBJ1-1 and V is TRBV5-6, with D hard to call. In germline, CDR1 is SGHDT, CDR2 YYEEEE. The CDR3 consists of 14 residues. With 4 bases removed from V and 2 bases from J, the gap between germline ends came to 12 bases. This chain's CDR3 is CASSRGGGNTEAFF. In DNA form, the CDR3 reads TGTGCCAGCAGCCGGGGTGGCGGCAACACTGAAGCTTTCTTT.

This sequence joins TRBV28 and TRBJ2-1, with 7 bases fitting TRBD2. The V gene end was trimmed by 8 bases and the J gene end by 3 bases; junction bases not matched to a gene: 7. Germline CDR1 and CDR2: MDHEN and SYDVKM. This CDR3 contains 14 residues. DNA of the CDR3: TGTGCCAGCTCGAATAGCGGGTACTACAATGAGCAGTTCTTC. This translates into CASSNSGYYNEQFF.

CDR3 sequence reads: CASSRPSGQNTGELFF. The CDR3 DNA reads as TGCGCCAGCAGCCGTCCGTCGGGACAAAACACCGGGGAGCTGTTTTTT. The chain has TRBV4-1 and TRBJ2-2; perhaps TRBD1 as D (6 bases). Trimming shortened V by 4 bases and J by 2 bases, and 14 bases separated the two germline ends. There are 16 residues in the CDR3. Per the germline V gene, CDR1 is MGHRA and CDR2 is YSYEKL.

The chain uses TRBV2 and TRBJ1-4, with 9 nucleotides matching TRBD1. CDR3 length equals 15 residues. Per germline, CDR1 SNHLY and CDR2 FYNNEI. The ends lost 10 bases at V and 2 bases at J; junction bases unmatched: 8. CDR3 DNA: TGTGCCACCCGGACAGGGGTCGGGACTAATGAAAAACTGTTTTTT. This translates into CATRTGVGTNEKLFF. Full variable domain (rest looked up from reference TRBV2 and TRBJ1-4): EPEVTQTPSHQVTQMGQEVILRCVPISNHLYFYWYRQILGQKVEFLVSFYNNEISEKSEIFDDQFSVERPDGSNFTLKIRSTKLEDSAMYFCATRTGVGTNEKLFFGSGTQLSVL.

V gene TRBV12-5 combines with J gene TRBJ2-5; 10 bases agree with TRBD1. Germline V gene sequence: CDR1 LGHNT, CDR2 FRNRAP. The CDR3 has 14 residues. Losses at the gene ends were 6 bases for V and 4 bases for J; bases not matched to a gene: 5. CDR3: CASGTGGWGETQYF. The CDR3 bases are TGTGCTAGTGGGACAGGGGGCTGGGGAGAGACCCAGTACTTC.